One T cell receptor beta chain is described in this entry. It has no known antigen specificity. No base qualities exist here, and no much larger clone lies one base off it. For sequencing, an Illumina NovaSeq 6000 was employed. cDNA libraries for TCRalpha and TCRbeta were prepared by 5'RACE using constant-segment primers, with sample barcodes and unique molecular identifiers added. Trizol reagent was used to extract RNA from every sample. Amplification of the libraries took two PCR steps, and the second step added a second sample barcode plus Illumina TruSeq adapters. Sequencing of libraries was performed on an Illumina NovaSeq with 2 x 150 bp paired-end reads. As for the original processing: With migec v1.2.7, reads were demultiplexed and then collapsed into UMI-guided consensus sequences. Using mixcr v2.1.11, UMI consensuses were aligned to TRA and TRB V and J templates and then assembled into clonotypes. Clonotypes were classified as expanded or contracted when called significant by both edgeR and NoisET, with noise models trained on biological replicates. edgeR calls used a false discovery rate-adjusted p below 0.01 and a log2 fold-change threshold of 1. As an exploratory analysis of dynamics, max-normalized trajectories of the 1000 most abundant clonotypes were examined by PCA with hierarchical clustering. Each responding clone was given a CD4 or CD8 phenotype based on the CD4+ and CD8+ repertoires, which had been sequenced separately. TCRdb redid the processing of the public reads, applying fastp at Q25 and MiXCR, and retained in-frame beta chains. Every entry covers one CDR3 protein and lists the most common genes and DNA from its rows. The V and J calls come from TCRdb's annotation, not from the publication. This sample is represented by approximately 570,000 distinct CDR3 sequences; approximately 18% of them were singletons. Clones ranked in the top ten supply around 12% of the sample.

PBMCs were isolated by Ficoll-Paque density gradient centrifugation. The sample is drawn from a study of T-cell memory formation after mild COVID-19 (dated by TCRdb to the early 2020s). The study in broad terms: TCR sequence clusters from the two donors were found to be largely donor specific. Longitudinal TCRalpha and TCRbeta repertoire sequencing tracked T-cell clones expanding and contracting after mild COVID-19 in two donors. Two young, previously healthy adult volunteers made up the cohort, one male and one female. Summary of the overall study and its limitations: SARS-CoV-2 specificity was not confirmed for the second-wave clones peaking on day 37. Contracting CD4+ clones turned up mainly in the CM and EM memory subsets, whereas EMRA was where CD8+ clones were enriched. Some responding clones were detected in pre-infection memory, suggesting pre-existing cross-reactive memory T cells joined the SARS-CoV-2 response. Clones that contracted from day 15 to 85 showed balanced CD4/CD8 phenotypes, whereas a second wave of clones that expanded from day 15 to 37 leaned towards CD4+. The study included only a couple of mild cases, and larger cohorts that include severe cases with pre-infection samples were judged to be necessary.

Its CDR3 holds 13 amino acids, cysteine through phenylalanine. The kept DNA is CDR3 alone, 39 bases in frame from the first base. CDR1 and CDR2 are read off the germline V gene as SQVTM and ANQGSEA. The sequence links TRBV29-1 to TRBJ2-3, with the D gene too uncertain to name. The sample comprised PBMCs or a T cell subset sorted from them (not recorded which). The sequence derives from an adult woman who had mild COVID-19 (a few samples of this study predate the infection). The sample titles of this study are shuffled in the database, so cell type and time point are left out; the donor was told from shared clones. The CDR3 sequence is CTGGDSRTDTQYF. In nucleotides, the sequence is TGCACCGGCGGCGACTCTCGCACAGATACGCAGTATTTT.